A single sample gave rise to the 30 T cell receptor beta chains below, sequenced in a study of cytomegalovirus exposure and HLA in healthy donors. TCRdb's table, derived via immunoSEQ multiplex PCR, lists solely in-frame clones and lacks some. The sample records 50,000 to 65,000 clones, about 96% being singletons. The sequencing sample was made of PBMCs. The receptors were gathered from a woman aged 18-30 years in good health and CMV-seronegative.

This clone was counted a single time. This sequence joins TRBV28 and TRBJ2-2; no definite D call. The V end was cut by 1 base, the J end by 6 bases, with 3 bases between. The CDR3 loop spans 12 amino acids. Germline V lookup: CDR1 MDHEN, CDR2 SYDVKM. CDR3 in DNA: TGTGCCAGCAGTTTATCAGCCGGGGAGCTGTTTTTT. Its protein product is CASSLSAGELFF.

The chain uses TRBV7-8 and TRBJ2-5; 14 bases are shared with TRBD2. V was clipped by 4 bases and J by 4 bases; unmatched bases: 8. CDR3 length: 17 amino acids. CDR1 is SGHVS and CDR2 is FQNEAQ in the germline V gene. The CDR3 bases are TGTGCCAGCAGCTCCCTTGCGGGACTAGCGGGAGTAGAGACCCAGTACTTC. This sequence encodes CASSSLAGLAGVETQYF.

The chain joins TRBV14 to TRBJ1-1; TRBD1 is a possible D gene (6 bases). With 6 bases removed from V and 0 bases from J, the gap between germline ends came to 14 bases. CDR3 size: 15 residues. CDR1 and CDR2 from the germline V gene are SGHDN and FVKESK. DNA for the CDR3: TGTGCCAGCAGGCCCAGGGGTTCCATGAACACTGAAGCTTTCTTT. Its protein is CASRPRGSMNTEAFF.

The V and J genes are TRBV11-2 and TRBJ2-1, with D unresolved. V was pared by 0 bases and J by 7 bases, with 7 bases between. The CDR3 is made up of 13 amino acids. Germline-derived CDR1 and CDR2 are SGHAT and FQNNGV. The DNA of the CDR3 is TGTGCCAGCAGCTTAGACCGGCGGAATGAGCAGTTCTTC. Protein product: CASSLDRRNEQFF.

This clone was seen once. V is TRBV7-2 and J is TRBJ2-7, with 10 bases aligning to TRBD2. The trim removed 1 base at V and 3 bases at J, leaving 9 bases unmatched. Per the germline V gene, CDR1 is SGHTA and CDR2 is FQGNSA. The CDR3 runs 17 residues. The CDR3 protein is CASSLVPGLASRYEQYF. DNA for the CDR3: TGTGCCAGCAGCTTAGTCCCGGGACTAGCGTCCCGCTACGAGCAGTACTTC. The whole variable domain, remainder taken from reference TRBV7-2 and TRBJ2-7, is GAGVSQSPSNKVTEKGKDVELRCDPISGHTALYWYRQSLGQGLEFLIYFQGNSAPDKSGLPSDRFSAERTGGSVSTLTIQRTQQEDSAVYLCASSLVPGLASRYEQYFGPGTRLTVT.

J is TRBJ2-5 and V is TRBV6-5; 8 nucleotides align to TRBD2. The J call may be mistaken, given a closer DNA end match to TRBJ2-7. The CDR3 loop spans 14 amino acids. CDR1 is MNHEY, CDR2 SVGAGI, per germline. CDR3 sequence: CASSLGGGHYEQYF. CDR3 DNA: TGTGCCAGCAGTTTGGGCGGGGGGCACTACGAGCAGTACTTC.

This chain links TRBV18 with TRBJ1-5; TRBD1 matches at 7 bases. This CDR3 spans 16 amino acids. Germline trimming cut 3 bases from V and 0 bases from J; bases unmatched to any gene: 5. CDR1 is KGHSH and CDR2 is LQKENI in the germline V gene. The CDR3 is CASSPGTANSNQPQHF. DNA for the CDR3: TGTGCCAGCTCACCCGGGACAGCGAATAGCAATCAGCCCCAGCATTTT.

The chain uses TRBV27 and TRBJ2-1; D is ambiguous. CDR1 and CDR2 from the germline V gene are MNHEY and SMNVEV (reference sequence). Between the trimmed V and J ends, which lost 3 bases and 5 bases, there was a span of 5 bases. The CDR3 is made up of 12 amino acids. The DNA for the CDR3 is TGTGCCAGCAGTTTGTCGGACAATGAGCAGTTCTTC. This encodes CASSLSDNEQFF.

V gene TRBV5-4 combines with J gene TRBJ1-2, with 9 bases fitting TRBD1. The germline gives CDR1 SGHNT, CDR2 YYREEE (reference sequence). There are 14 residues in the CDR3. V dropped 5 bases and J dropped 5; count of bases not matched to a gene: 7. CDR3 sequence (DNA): TGTGCCAGCAGTAACCGGGACAGGGCTTATGGCTACACCTTC. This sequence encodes CASSNRDRAYGYTF.

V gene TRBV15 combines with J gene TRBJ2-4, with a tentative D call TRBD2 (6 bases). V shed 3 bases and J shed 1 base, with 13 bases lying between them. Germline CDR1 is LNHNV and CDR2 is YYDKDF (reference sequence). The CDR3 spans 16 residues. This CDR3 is CATSREVGGAKNIQYF. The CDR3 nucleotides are TGTGCCACCAGCAGGGAGGTTGGGGGGGCCAAAAACATTCAGTACTTC.

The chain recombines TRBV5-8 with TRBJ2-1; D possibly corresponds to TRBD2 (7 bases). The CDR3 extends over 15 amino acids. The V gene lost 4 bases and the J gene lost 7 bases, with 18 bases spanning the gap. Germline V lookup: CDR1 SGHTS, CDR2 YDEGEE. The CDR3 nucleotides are TGTGCCAGCAGCCCAGGGGACCCCGGGGGGAATGAGCAGTTCTTC. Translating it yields CASSPGDPGGNEQFF. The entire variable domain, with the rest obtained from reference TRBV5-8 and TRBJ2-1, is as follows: EAGVTQSPTHLIKTRGQQATLRCSPISGHTSVYWYQQALGLGLQFLLWYDEGEERNRGNFPPRFSGRQFPNYSSELNVNALELEDSALYLCASSPGDPGGNEQFFGPGTRLTVL.

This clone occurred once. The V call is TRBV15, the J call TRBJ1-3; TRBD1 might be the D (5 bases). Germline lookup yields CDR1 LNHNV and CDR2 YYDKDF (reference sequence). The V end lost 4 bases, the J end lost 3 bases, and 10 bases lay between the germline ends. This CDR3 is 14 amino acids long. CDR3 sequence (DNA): TGTGCCACCAGCAACTGGGGGGGTGGAAACACCATATATTTT. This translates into CATSNWGGGNTIYF.

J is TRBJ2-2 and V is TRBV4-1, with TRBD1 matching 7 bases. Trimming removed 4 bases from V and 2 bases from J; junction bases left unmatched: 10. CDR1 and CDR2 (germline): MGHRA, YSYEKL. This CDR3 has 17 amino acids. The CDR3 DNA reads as TGCGCCAGCAGCCCAGAAACGGGACAGATTAACACCGGGGAGCTGTTTTTT. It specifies CASSPETGQINTGELFF.

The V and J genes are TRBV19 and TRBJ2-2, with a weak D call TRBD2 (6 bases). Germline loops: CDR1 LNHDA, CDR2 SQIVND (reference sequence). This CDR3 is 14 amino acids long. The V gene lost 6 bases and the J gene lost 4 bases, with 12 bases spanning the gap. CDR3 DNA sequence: TGTGCCAGTAGCTTGACTAGATCCACCGGGGAGCTGTTTTTT. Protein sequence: CASSLTRSTGELFF.

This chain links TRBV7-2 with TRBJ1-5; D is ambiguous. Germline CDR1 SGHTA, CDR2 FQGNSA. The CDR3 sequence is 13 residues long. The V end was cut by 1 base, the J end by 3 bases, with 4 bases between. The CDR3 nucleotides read TGTGCCAGCAGCTTAGGTCACAATCAGCCCCAGCATTTT. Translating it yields CASSLGHNQPQHF.

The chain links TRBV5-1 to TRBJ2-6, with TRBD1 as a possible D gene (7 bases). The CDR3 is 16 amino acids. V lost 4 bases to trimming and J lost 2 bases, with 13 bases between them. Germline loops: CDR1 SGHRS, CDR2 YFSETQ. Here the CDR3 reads CASSRSRGAGANVLTF. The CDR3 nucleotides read TGCGCCAGCAGCCGCAGCAGGGGGGCTGGGGCCAACGTCCTGACTTTC. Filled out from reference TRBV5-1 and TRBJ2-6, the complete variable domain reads KAGVTQTPRYLIKTRGQQVTLSCSPISGHRSVSWYQQTPGQGLQFLFEYFSETQRNKGNFPGRFSGRQFSNSRSEMNVSTLELGDSALYLCASSRSRGAGANVLTFGAGSRLTVL.

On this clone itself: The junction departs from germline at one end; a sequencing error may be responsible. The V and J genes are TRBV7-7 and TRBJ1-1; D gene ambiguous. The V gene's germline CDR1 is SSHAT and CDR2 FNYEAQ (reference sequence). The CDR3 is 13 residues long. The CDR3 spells CASSSRVDTEAFF. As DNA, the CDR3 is TGTGCTAGCAGCTCCCGGGTGGACACTGAAGCTTTCTTT.

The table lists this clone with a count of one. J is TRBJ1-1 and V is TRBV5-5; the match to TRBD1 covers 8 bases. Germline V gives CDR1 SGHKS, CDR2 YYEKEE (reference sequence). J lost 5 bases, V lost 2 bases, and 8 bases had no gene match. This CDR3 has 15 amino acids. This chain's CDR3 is CASSFRRTGWTEAFF. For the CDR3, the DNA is TGTGCCAGCAGCTTCCGACGGACAGGGTGGACTGAAGCTTTCTTT. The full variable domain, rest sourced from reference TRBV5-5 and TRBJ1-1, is DAGVTQSPTHLIKTRGQQVTLRCSPISGHKSVSWYQQVLGQGPQFIFQYYEKEERGRGNFPDRFSARQFPNYSSELNVNALLLGDSALYLCASSFRRTGWTEAFFGQGTRLTVV.

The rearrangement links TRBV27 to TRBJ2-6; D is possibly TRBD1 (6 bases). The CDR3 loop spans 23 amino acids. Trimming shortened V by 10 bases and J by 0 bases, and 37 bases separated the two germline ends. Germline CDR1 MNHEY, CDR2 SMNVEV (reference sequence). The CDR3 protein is CATAYGFGQRHDGTRSGANVLTF. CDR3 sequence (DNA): TGTGCCACCGCTTATGGGTTTGGACAGCGCCATGACGGAACCCGCTCTGGGGCCAACGTCCTGACTTTC.

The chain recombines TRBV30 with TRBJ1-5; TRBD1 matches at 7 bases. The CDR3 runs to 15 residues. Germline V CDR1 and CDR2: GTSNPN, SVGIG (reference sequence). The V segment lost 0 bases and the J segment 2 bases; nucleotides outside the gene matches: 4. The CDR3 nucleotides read TGTGCCTGGAGTGTACGAGACAGGGGCAATCAGCCCCAGCATTTT. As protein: CAWSVRDRGNQPQHF.

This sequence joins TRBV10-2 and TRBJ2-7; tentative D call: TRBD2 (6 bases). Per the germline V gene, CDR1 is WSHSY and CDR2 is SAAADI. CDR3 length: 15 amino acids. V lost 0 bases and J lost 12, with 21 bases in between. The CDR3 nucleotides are TGCGCCAGCAGTGAGTCGGGGAGGACTGGTCTCGTGGTGTACTTC. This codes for CASSESGRTGLVVYF.

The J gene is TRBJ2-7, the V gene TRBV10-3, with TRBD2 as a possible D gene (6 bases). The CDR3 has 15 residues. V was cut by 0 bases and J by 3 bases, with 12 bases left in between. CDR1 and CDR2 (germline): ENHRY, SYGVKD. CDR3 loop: CAISESGQGGYEQYF. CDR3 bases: TGTGCCATCAGTGAGTCTGGGCAGGGAGGCTACGAGCAGTACTTC.

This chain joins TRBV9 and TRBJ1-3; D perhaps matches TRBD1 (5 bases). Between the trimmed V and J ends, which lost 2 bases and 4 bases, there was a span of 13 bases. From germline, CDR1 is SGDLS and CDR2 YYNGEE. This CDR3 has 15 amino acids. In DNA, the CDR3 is TGTGCCAGCAGCGTGGAGACAGCCCGAGGAAACACCATATATTTT. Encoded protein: CASSVETARGNTIYF.

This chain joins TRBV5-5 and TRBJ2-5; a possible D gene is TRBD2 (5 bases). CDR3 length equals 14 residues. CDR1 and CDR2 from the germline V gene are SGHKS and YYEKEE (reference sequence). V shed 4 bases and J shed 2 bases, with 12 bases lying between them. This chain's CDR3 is CASSPRGWQETQYF. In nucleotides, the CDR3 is TGTGCCAGCAGCCCCCGGGGTTGGCAAGAGACCCAGTACTTC.

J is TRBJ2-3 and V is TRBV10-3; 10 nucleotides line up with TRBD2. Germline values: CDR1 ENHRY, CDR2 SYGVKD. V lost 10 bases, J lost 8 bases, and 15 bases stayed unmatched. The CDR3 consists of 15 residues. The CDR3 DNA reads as TGTGCCACATCCGGGACTAGCGCGACCGTGGGTACGCAGTATTTT. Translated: CATSGTSATVGTQYF.

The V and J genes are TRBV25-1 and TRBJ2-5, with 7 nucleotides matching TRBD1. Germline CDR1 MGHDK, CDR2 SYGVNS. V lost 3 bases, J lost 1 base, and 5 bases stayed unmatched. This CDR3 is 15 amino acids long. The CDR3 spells CASSDRGRAQETQYF. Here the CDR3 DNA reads TGTGCCAGCAGTGATAGGGGGCGGGCCCAAGAGACCCAGTACTTC. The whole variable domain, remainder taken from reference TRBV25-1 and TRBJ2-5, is EADIYQTPRYLVIGTGKKITLECSQTMGHDKMYWYQQDPGMELHLIHYSYGVNSTEKGDLSSESTVSRIRTEHFPLTLESARPSHTSQYLCASSDRGRAQETQYFGPGTRLLVL.

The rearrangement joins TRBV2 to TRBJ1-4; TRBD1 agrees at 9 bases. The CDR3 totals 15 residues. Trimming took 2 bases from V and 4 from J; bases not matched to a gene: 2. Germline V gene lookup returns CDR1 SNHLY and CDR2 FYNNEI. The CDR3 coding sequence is TGTGCCAGCAGTGAAAGGGGACAGGGTAATGAAAAACTGTTTTTT. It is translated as CASSERGQGNEKLFF.

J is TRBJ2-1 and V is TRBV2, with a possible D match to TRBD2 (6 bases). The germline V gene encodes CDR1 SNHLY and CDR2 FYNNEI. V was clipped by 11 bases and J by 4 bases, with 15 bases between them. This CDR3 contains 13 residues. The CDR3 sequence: CAGGTSKYNEQFF. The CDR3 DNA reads TGTGCCGGCGGGACGTCGAAGTACAATGAGCAGTTCTTC.

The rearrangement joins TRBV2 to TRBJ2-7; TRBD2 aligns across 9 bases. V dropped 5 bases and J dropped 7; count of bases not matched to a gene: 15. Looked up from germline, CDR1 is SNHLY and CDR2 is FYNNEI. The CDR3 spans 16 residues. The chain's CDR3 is CASSSPGTASGMEQYF. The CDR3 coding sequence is TGTGCCAGCAGTAGCCCAGGGACGGCTAGCGGGATGGAGCAGTACTTC.

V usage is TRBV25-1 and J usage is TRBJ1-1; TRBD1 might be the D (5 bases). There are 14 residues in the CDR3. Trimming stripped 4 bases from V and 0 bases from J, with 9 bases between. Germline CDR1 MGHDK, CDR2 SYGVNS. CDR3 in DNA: TGTGCCAGCAGTGGATGGGGCCTGAACACTGAAGCTTTCTTT. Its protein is CASSGWGLNTEAFF. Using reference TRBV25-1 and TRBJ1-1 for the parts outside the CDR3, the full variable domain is EADIYQTPRYLVIGTGKKITLECSQTMGHDKMYWYQQDPGMELHLIHYSYGVNSTEKGDLSSESTVSRIRTEHFPLTLESARPSHTSQYLCASSGWGLNTEAFFGQGTRLTVV.